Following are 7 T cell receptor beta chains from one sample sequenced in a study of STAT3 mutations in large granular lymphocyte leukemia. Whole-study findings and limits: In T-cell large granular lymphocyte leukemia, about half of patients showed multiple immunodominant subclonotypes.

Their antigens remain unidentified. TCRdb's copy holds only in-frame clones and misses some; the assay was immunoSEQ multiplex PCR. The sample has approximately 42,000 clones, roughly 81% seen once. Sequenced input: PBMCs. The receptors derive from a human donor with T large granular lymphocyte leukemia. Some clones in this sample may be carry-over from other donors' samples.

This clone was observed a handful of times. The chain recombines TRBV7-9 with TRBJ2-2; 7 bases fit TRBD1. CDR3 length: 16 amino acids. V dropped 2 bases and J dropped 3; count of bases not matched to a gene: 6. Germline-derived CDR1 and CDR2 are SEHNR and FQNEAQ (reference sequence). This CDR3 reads CASSLMTGRYTGELFF. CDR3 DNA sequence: TGTGCCAGCAGCTTAATGACAGGGCGTTACACCGGGGAGCTGTTTTTT.

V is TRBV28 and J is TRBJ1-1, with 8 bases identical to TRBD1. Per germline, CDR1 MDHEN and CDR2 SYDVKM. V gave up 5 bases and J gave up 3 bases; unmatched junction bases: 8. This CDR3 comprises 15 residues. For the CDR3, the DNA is TGTGCCAGCAGTCCCTGGACAGGGCGAGACACTGAAGCTTTCTTT. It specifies CASSPWTGRDTEAFF.

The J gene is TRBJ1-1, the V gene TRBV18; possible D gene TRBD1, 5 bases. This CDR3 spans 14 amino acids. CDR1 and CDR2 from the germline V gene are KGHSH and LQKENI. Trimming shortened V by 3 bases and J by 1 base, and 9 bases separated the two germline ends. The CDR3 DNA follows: TGTGCCAGCTCACCGGACAAGGGGAACACTGAAGCTTTCTTT. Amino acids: CASSPDKGNTEAFF.

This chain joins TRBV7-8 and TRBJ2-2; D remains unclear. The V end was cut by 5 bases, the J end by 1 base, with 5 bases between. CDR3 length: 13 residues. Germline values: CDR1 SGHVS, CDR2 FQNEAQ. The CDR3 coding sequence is TGTGCCAGCAGCCCGAGGAACACCGGGGAGCTGTTTTTT. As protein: CASSPRNTGELFF.

The DNA of the CDR3 is TGTGCCAGCGGGTTCCTCGGGGAGCAGTACGTC. The encoded protein is CASGFLGEQYV. The genes are TRBV27 and TRBJ2-7; no clear D gene. The V gene lost 8 bases and the J gene lost 7 bases, with 12 bases spanning the gap. From germline, CDR1 is MNHEY and CDR2 SMNVEV (reference sequence). This CDR3 is 11 amino acids long.

CDR3 in amino acids: CASSGGQGRGYEQYV. The DNA for the CDR3 is TGTGCCAGCAGTGGGGGACAGGGAAGGGGCTACGAGCAGTACGTC. The V gene is TRBV6-1, the J gene TRBJ2-7; 9 bases are shared with TRBD1. CDR1 is MNHNS, CDR2 SASEGT, per germline. There are 15 residues in the CDR3. Trimming at V came to 4 bases and at J to 3 bases, leaving 7 bases not matched to a gene.

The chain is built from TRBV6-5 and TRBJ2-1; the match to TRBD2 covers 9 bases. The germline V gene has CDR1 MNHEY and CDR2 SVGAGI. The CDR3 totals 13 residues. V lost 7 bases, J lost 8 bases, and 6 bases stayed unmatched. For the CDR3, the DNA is TGTGCCAGCACCAATGCGGGGGGGTATGAGCAGTTCTTC. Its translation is CASTNAGGYEQFF.